A selection of T cell receptor beta chains follows, all from one sample in a study of blood T cell repertoires in COVID-19. Only in-frame clones appear in the TCRdb table, and some are missing; sequencing was by immunoSEQ multiplex PCR. The sample gives over 150,000 clones, less than 80% of which show up once; under 20% is in the top ten. The sequenced sample was PBMCs or T cells enriched from blood (not recorded which). All receptors derive from a woman in her sixties or seventies in a cohort exposed to, infected with or recovered from COVID-19 (not recorded which). Both conserved end residues are part of each CDR3. A D gene is named only where the DNA matches it firmly. Size tells how often a clone was seen (once, few, many) or the class of an expanded clone, and some rows leave it out.

d_call: TRBD1
v_call: TRBV19
clone_size: -
j_call: TRBJ2-3
cdr3_aa: CASSITTGNRGTDTQYF
cdr3_nt: TGTGCCAGTAGTATCACGACAGGGAATCGCGGCACAGATACGCAGTATTTT

d_call: -
v_call: TRBV7-2
clone_size: -
j_call: TRBJ1-5
cdr3_aa: CASSPQGFQPQHF
cdr3_nt: TGTGCCAGCAGCCCGCAGGGCTTTCAGCCCCAGCATTTT

d_call: -
v_call: TRBV4-3
clone_size: -
j_call: TRBJ2-3
cdr3_aa: CASSQDLSVGTDTQYF
cdr3_nt: TGCGCCAGCAGCCAAGATCTTTCAGTGGGCACAGATACGCAGTATTTT

d_call: -
v_call: TRBV2
clone_size: -
j_call: TRBJ2-7
cdr3_aa: CASRRDSMTYEQYF
cdr3_nt: TGTGCCAGCAGGCGGGACTCCATGACATACGAGCAGTACTTC

d_call: TRBD1
v_call: TRBV7-3
clone_size: -
j_call: TRBJ1-6
cdr3_aa: CASSWGQGNSPLHF
cdr3_nt: TGTGCCAGCAGCTGGGGACAGGGGAATTCACCCCTCCACTTT

d_call: TRBD1
v_call: TRBV2
clone_size: -
j_call: TRBJ2-1
cdr3_aa: CANKGTDYNEQFF
cdr3_nt: TGTGCCAACAAGGGGACAGACTACAATGAGCAGTTCTTC

d_call: TRBD1
v_call: TRBV19
clone_size: once
j_call: TRBJ1-1
cdr3_aa: CASTTIGTGASPGAFF
cdr3_nt: TGTGCCAGTACCACGATAGGGACAGGAGCCTCACCCGGAGCTTTCTTT

d_call: TRBD1
v_call: TRBV5-1
clone_size: -
j_call: TRBJ2-1
cdr3_aa: CASTPLAQGAGNEQFF
cdr3_nt: TGCGCCAGCACCCCCTTGGCGCAGGGGGCCGGCAATGAGCAGTTCTTC

d_call: -
v_call: TRBV27
clone_size: many
j_call: TRBJ2-6
cdr3_aa: CASRGGSSGANVLTF
cdr3_nt: TGTGCCAGCCGCGGAGGGAGCTCTGGGGCCAACGTCCTGACTTTC

d_call: TRBD2
v_call: TRBV10-2
clone_size: -
j_call: TRBJ2-2
cdr3_aa: CASRRGLAENTGELFF
cdr3_nt: TGCGCCAGCAGGAGGGGACTAGCGGAAAACACCGGGGAGCTGTTTTTT

d_call: TRBD1
v_call: TRBV28
clone_size: few
j_call: TRBJ1-3
cdr3_aa: CASMGQDISGNTIYF
cdr3_nt: TGTGCCAGCATGGGACAGGACATCTCTGGAAACACCATATATTTT

d_call: TRBD2
v_call: TRBV5-1
clone_size: -
j_call: TRBJ2-7
cdr3_aa: CASSPMTSIYEQYF
cdr3_nt: TGCGCCAGCAGCCCGATGACTAGCATATACGAGCAGTACTTC

d_call: -
v_call: TRBV5-6
clone_size: -
j_call: TRBJ2-2
cdr3_aa: CASSTLTGANTGELFF
cdr3_nt: TGTGCCAGCAGCACCCTGACAGGCGCGAACACCGGGGAGCTGTTTTTT

d_call: TRBD2
v_call: TRBV5-8
clone_size: few
j_call: TRBJ2-2
cdr3_aa: CASSFTAGGKLTGELFF
cdr3_nt: TGTGCCAGCAGCTTTACGGCGGGAGGAAAACTCACCGGGGAGCTGTTTTTT

d_call: -
v_call: TRBV28
clone_size: -
j_call: TRBJ1-1
cdr3_aa: CASSSRAAGATEAFF
cdr3_nt: TGTGCCAGCAGTTCGCGGGCTGCGGGGGCCACTGAAGCTTTCTTT

d_call: -
v_call: TRBV3-1/TRBV3-2
clone_size: -
j_call: TRBJ1-3
cdr3_aa: CASSQETGRNTIYF
cdr3_nt: TGTGCCAGCAGCCAAGAAACAGGAAGGAACACCATATATTTT

d_call: -
v_call: TRBV28
clone_size: -
j_call: TRBJ1-2
cdr3_aa: CASSPDIYGYTF
cdr3_nt: TGTGCCAGCAGCCCGGACATTTATGGCTACACCTTC

d_call: -
v_call: TRBV19
clone_size: -
j_call: TRBJ1-1
cdr3_aa: CASSTGQMNTEAFF
cdr3_nt: TGTGCCAGTAGCACCGGACAGATGAACACTGAAGCTTTCTTT

d_call: -
v_call: TRBV18
clone_size: -
j_call: TRBJ2-2
cdr3_aa: CASSPPSGRTGELFF
cdr3_nt: TGTGCCAGCTCACCACCGTCAGGGCGGACCGGGGAGCTGTTTTTT

d_call: -
v_call: TRBV27
clone_size: -
j_call: TRBJ2-7
cdr3_aa: CASRGVTDEQYF
cdr3_nt: TGTGCCAGCAGGGGAGTCACTGACGAGCAGTACTTC

d_call: -
v_call: TRBV3-1/TRBV3-2
clone_size: -
j_call: TRBJ2-7
cdr3_aa: CASSQLPDSYEQYF
cdr3_nt: TGTGCCAGCAGCCAACTTCCCGACAGTTACGAGCAGTACTTC

d_call: -
v_call: TRBV7-2
clone_size: -
j_call: TRBJ2-3
cdr3_aa: CASSLPSTDTQYF
cdr3_nt: TGTGCCAGCAGCTTACCTAGCACAGATACGCAGTATTTT

d_call: TRBD2
v_call: TRBV7-3
clone_size: -
j_call: TRBJ2-3
cdr3_aa: CASSPGLGHTQYF
cdr3_nt: TGTGCCAGCAGCCCGGGACTAGGACATACGCAGTATTTT

d_call: -
v_call: TRBV6-5
clone_size: -
j_call: TRBJ1-4
cdr3_aa: CASSYQTGTNEKLFF
cdr3_nt: TGTGCCAGCAGCTATCAGACGGGGACTAATGAAAAACTGTTTTTT

d_call: -
v_call: TRBV7-2
clone_size: few
j_call: TRBJ1-1
cdr3_aa: CASSLVAGGEAFF
cdr3_nt: TGTGCCAGCAGCTTAGTAGCCGGGGGGGAAGCTTTCTTT

d_call: TRBD2
v_call: TRBV5-4
clone_size: -
j_call: TRBJ2-3
cdr3_aa: CASSLRLAGTDTQYF
cdr3_nt: TGTGCCAGCAGCTTGAGACTAGCGGGAACAGATACGCAGTATTTT

d_call: -
v_call: TRBV9
clone_size: -
j_call: TRBJ2-5
cdr3_aa: CASSQTEETQYF
cdr3_nt: TGTGCCAGCAGCCAAACAGAGGAGACCCAGTACTTC

d_call: TRBD2
v_call: TRBV5-4
clone_size: -
j_call: TRBJ2-5
cdr3_aa: CASSPWTSGRRETQYF
cdr3_nt: TGTGCCAGCAGCCCGTGGACTAGCGGGAGGCGGGAGACCCAGTACTTC

d_call: -
v_call: TRBV4-3
clone_size: -
j_call: TRBJ2-5
cdr3_aa: CASSQDRGSQYF
cdr3_nt: TGCGCCAGCAGCCAAGACCGAGGTTCCCAGTACTTC

d_call: -
v_call: TRBV5-8
clone_size: few
j_call: TRBJ2-7
cdr3_aa: CASRLTSSSYEQYF
cdr3_nt: TGTGCCAGCAGACTGACGTCTAGCTCCTACGAGCAGTACTTC

d_call: TRBD1
v_call: TRBV2
clone_size: -
j_call: TRBJ1-5
cdr3_aa: CASSVQGAGQPQHF
cdr3_nt: TGTGCCAGCAGTGTCCAGGGGGCCGGTCAGCCCCAGCATTTT

d_call: -
v_call: TRBV2
clone_size: -
j_call: TRBJ1-2
cdr3_aa: CASSGQQGSGGGYTF
cdr3_nt: TGTGCCAGCAGTGGACAGCAGGGGTCTGGGGGTGGCTACACCTTC

d_call: -
v_call: TRBV12-2
clone_size: few
j_call: TRBJ2-7
cdr3_aa: CAGRAVRPGDSRAYEQYF
cdr3_nt: TGTGCAGGCCGCGCGGTCCGACCTGGGGACTCTAGGGCCTACGAGCAGTACTTC